This is a list of T cell receptor beta chains from one sample in a study of a mutant IDH1 vaccine in newly diagnosed glioma. The repertoire was sequenced with immunoSEQ multiplex PCR; TCRdb's copy has only in-frame clones and lacks some. The top ten clones hold 3.8% of a sample with approximately 60,000 clones, around four fifths of them seen once. Which antigens these TCRs recognize remains unknown. The starting material was PBMCs, obtained from a glioma patient whose treatment included an IDH1 peptide vaccine. All receptors come from a young man with glioma. Both conserved end residues are part of each CDR3. D genes are given only for firm matches. The size field is filled for only some rows; it gives once, few, many or a size class.

D gene,J gene,clone size,V gene,CDR3 protein,CDR3 DNA
.,TRBJ1-4,.,TRBV11-2,CASSLGARTTRKLFF,TGTGCCAGCAGCTTAGGAGCTCGGACAACCCGAAAACTGTTTTTT
TRBD2,TRBJ2-2,.,TRBV7-9,CASSPGGANTGELFF,TGTGCCAGCAGCCCCGGGGGGGCAAACACCGGGGAGCTGTTTTTT
TRBD1,TRBJ1-1,.,TRBV11-2,CASSLVGTGASDTEAFF,TGTGCCAGCAGCTTAGTTGGGACAGGGGCCTCGGACACTGAAGCTTTCTTT
TRBD1,TRBJ2-4,.,TRBV7-8,CASSLGDSILAKNIQYF,TGTGCCAGCAGCTTAGGGGACAGCATACTAGCCAAAAACATTCAGTACTTC
.,TRBJ1-2,.,TRBV4-1,CASSQATGITYGYTF,TGCGCCAGCAGCCAGGCCACAGGGATTACCTATGGCTACACCTTC
.,TRBJ2-7,.,TRBV11-3,CASSSGAESEQYF,TGTGCCAGCAGCTCTGGGGCCGAGAGCGAGCAGTACTTC
.,TRBJ2-3,.,TRBV5-1,CASSLEGPPGTDTQYF,TGCGCCAGCAGCTTGGAGGGGCCCCCTGGGACAGATACGCAGTATTTT
TRBD1,TRBJ2-5,.,TRBV7-9,CASRDGQGPQETQYF,TGTGCCAGCCGGGATGGACAGGGACCCCAAGAGACCCAGTACTTC
.,TRBJ2-5,.,TRBV25-1,CASSSDFGAQETQYF,TGTGCCAGCAGTAGTGACTTCGGGGCTCAAGAGACCCAGTACTTC
.,TRBJ2-1,.,TRBV6-5,CASSLSGLGEQFF,TGTGCCAGCAGCTTGTCGGGGCTAGGAGAGCAGTTCTTC
.,TRBJ1-1,.,TRBV9,CASHPRGVVNTEAFF,TGTGCCAGCCATCCGAGAGGTGTCGTGAACACTGAAGCTTTCTTT
.,TRBJ2-7,once,TRBV19,CASSRDRYYEQYF,TGTGCCAGTAGCCGGGACCGGTATTACGAGCAGTACTTC
.,TRBJ1-5,.,TRBV6-1,CASKQLSNQPQHF,TGTGCCAGCAAACAGCTTAGCAATCAGCCCCAGCATTTT
.,TRBJ1-1,few,TRBV6-1,CASWGTEAFF,TGTGCCAGCTGGGGGACTGAAGCTTTCTTT
.,TRBJ2-7,.,TRBV15,CATSVTGTGYEQYF,TGTGCCACCAGCGTAACAGGTACGGGCTACGAGCAGTACTTC
.,TRBJ2-2,.,TRBV5-1,CASSLGDRTNTGELFF,TGCGCCAGCAGCTTGGGTGACAGAACGAACACCGGGGAGCTGTTTTTT
TRBD1,TRBJ1-5,.,TRBV15,CATSRGLGGNNQPQHF,TGTGCCACCAGCAGGGGTTTAGGGGGCAACAATCAGCCCCAGCATTTT
.,TRBJ2-1,once,TRBV7-2,CASSLGLLRTVNEQFF,TGTGCCAGCAGCTTAGGCCTTCTGCGGACGGTCAATGAGCAGTTCTTC
TRBD1,TRBJ2-2,.,TRBV6-6,CASKAQGANTGELFF,TGTGCCAGCAAGGCACAGGGGGCGAACACCGGGGAGCTGTTTTTT
.,TRBJ2-7,.,TRBV5-1,CASSLGVGKREQYF,TGCGCCAGCAGCTTGGGGGTAGGGAAGAGGGAGCAGTACTTC
TRBD2,TRBJ2-1,.,TRBV7-9,CASRPAWRGGRIVNEQFF,TGTGCCAGCAGACCAGCCTGGCGGGGGGGCCGTATTGTAAATGAGCAGTTCTTC
.,TRBJ1-1,.,TRBV19,CASSIVRPLGLSYTEAFF,TGTGCCAGTAGTATAGTGAGACCCTTGGGACTATCATACACTGAAGCTTTCTTT
.,TRBJ2-7,.,TRBV7-2,CASSSWASYEQYF,TGTGCCAGCAGCTCCTGGGCCAGCTACGAGCAGTACTTC